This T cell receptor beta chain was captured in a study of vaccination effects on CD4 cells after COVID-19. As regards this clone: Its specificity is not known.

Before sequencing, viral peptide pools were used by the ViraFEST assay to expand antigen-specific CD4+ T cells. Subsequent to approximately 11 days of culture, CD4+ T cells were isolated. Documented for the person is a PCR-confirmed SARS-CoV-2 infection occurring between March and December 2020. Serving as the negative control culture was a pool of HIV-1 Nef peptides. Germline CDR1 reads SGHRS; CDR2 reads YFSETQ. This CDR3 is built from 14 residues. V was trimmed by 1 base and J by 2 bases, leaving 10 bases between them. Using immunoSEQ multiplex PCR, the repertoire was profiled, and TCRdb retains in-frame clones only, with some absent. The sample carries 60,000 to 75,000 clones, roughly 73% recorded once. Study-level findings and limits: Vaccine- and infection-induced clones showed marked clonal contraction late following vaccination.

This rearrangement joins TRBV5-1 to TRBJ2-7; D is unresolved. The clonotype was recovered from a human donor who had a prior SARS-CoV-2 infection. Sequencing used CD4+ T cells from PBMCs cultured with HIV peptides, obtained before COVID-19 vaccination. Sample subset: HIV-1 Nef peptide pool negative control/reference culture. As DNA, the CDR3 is TGCGCCAGCAGCTTGATGACCCTCGCCTACGAGCAGTACTTC. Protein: CASSLMTLAYEQYF.